This paragraph reports one T cell receptor beta chain. What it binds is not known. Germline V gene data show CDR1 as SGHTA and CDR2 as FQGNSA. This CDR3 is 13 amino acids long. Trimming cost V 3 bases and J 5 bases, with 9 bases left between them. This specimen comes from a study of OX40 agonist ivuxolimab in advanced cancers. Study-level information: Patients treated during dose escalation were battling hepatocellular carcinoma, melanoma, renal cell or head and neck cancer. A history of anti-PD-1, anti-PD-L1 or anti-CTLA-4 therapy was acceptable, and about 40% had some.

Findings and caveats of the study: The mean number of expanded clones was higher in CD8+ T cells than in CD4+. The 0.1-3.0 mg/kg partial responders had among the lowest clonal expansion.

TCRdb's table, derived via immunoSEQ multiplex PCR, lists solely in-frame clones and lacks some. Of about 60,000 clones listed, about 89% are singletons. This clonotype was obtained from an adult with an advanced solid tumor such as melanoma, head and neck, liver or kidney cancer. The V call is TRBV7-2, the J call TRBJ2-3; TRBD2 is a possible D gene (5 bases). The specimen was CD4+ or CD8+ T cells sorted from blood, collected in a trial of the OX40 agonist ivuxolimab. Here the CDR3 reads CASSFSRGDTQYF. The CDR3 region has the DNA TGTGCCAGCAGCTTTTCCCGGGGAGATACGCAGTATTTT.